Described below is a single TCR beta chain sequence and its context. No cognate antigen has been identified for it. Per-base quality was not reported, and no clone a single base away is much larger than it. This entry is derived from a study of shared T cell receptors in the human thymus (dated by TCRdb to the early 2020s). Background on the whole study: The study investigated the way shared, self-reactive T-cell receptor alpha chains are produced in the human thymus.

Library prep was done by the immunoSEQ multiplex PCR assay. TCRdb's version of the immuneACCESS table is confined to in-frame rearrangements and falls short of the full clone set. An unresolved V gene accounts for under half of the shortfall where checked; the remainder is of unknown origin. Recorded for this sample are hundreds of thousands of clones; approximately 90% of them occurred a single time. The biggest ten clones account for over 0.008% of the sample. From cysteine to phenylalanine, the CDR3 is 17 amino acids long. The only DNA kept is the CDR3, 51 bases in frame from the first base. In addition, the sample was reused for a study of human thymus T cells. That second publication adds: The donors were immunologically healthy infants in Finland who had open corrective cardiac surgery for congenital heart defects. The thymus tissue came from surgical resects taken out during corrective cardiac surgery. Usage of V and J gene segments appeared to be biased in both the thymic and the peripheral blood repertoires. Highly overlapping thymic TCR repertoires among unrelated individuals were reported in the related research. The study characterized TCR alpha and beta repertoires from eight infant thymus samples and a few related peripheral blood samples. The infant donors were 7 to 244 days old, and the cohort included six males and a couple of females. Thymocytes were mechanically released from the tissue and were stored as pellets of about 9.5-31 million cells at -70 degrees C. A QIAsymphony instrument was used to extract genomic DNA from frozen cell pellets. The immunoSEQ multiplex PCR assay was used to amplify the TCRB and TCRAD loci from a standardized quantity of quality-controlled genomic DNA. The amplicons covered the V(D)J region and were long enough to include the CDR3 and to identify the V and J genes. Amplicon sequencing was performed on an Illumina platform through the commercial immunoSEQ service. Corrections for primer bias and sequencing errors followed previously described methods, while TCRAD and TCRB definitions were based on the IMGT database. Analysis of the repertoires was done with immunoSEQ Analyzer 3.0 and VDJTools and included basic statistics, V/J segment usage, diversity estimates, rarefaction and pairwise overlap. Chao1, ChaoE, Efron-Thisted, Shannon and inverse Simpson indices were used to estimate diversity, which was also estimated on datasets down-sampled to the smallest sample. Repertoire overlap used strict matching of CDR3 nucleotide sequence, V gene and J gene, with Jaccard-based multidimensional scaling clustering. On average, thymus samples gave roughly 800,000 unique TCRB clonotypes, whereas blood samples gave about 84,000.

The receptor's source is a boy under two years old with a congenital heart defect. Donor details come from another sample of the same person, matched by shared clones. The specimen sequenced was thymocytes. The chain is encoded by TRBV21-1 joined to TRBJ2-3; TRBD2, as called in the table, went unchecked against the DNA. TRBV21-1 is reported as a pseudogene. The DNA sequence follows: TGTGCCAGCAGCAAATCGGGCCCTAGCGGGAGGAGGAGCACGCAGTATTTT. This translates into CASSKSGPSGRRSTQYF.